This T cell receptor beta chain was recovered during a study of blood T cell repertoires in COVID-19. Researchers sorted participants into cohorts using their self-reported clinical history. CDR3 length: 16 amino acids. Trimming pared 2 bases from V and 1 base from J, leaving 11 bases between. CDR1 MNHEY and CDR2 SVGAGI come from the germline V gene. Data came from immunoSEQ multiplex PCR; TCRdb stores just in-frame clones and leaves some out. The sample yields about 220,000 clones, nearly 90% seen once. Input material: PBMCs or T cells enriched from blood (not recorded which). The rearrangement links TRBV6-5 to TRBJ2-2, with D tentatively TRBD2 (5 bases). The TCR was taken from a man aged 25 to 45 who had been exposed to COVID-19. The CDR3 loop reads CASSYTGLRNTGELFF. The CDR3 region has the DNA TGTGCCAGCAGTTACACGGGATTAAGGAACACCGGGGAGCTGTTTTTT.